Below, one T cell receptor (beta chain) is given with its context. The CDR3 is 14 amino acids. CDR1 is SGHRS and CDR2 is YFSETQ in the germline V gene. Trimming shortened V by 0 bases and J by 1 base, and 5 bases separated the two germline ends. These data belong to a study of shared T cell receptors in the human thymus. The method was immunoSEQ multiplex PCR; TCRdb's version includes in-frame clones alone and lacks a portion of them. This sample carries approximately 760,000 clones, 75% to 90% of them seen once, and the ten largest clones take around 0.0094%. These data are also associated with another study on human thymus T cells. This second study says: Donors were healthy Finnish babies undergoing corrective operations for congenital heart defects. Resections that were taken during corrective heart surgery supplied the thymus tissue. Thymic and blood repertoires appeared to carry a bias in their V and J gene usage. Related studies found that unrelated individuals share highly overlapping thymic repertoires.

Material: thymocytes. The rearrangement links TRBV5-1 to TRBJ2-1, with D perhaps matching TRBD1 (5 bases). The sequence came from a girl less than two years old with a congenital heart defect. The CDR3 sequence: CASSLDRSYNEQFF. The DNA for the CDR3 is TGCGCCAGCAGCTTGGACAGGTCCTACAATGAGCAGTTCTTC.